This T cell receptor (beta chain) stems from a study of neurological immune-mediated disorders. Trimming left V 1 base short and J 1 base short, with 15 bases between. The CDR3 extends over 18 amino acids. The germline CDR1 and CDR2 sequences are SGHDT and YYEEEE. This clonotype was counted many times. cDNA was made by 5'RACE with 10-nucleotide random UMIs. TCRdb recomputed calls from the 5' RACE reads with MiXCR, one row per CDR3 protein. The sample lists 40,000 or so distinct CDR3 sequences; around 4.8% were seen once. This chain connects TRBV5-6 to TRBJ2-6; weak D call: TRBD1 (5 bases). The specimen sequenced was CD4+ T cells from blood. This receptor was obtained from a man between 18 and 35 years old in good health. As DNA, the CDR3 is TGTGCCAGCAGCTTGAATAGCAGGGTAATATCTGGGGCCAACGTCCTGACTTTC. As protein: CASSLNSRVISGANVLTF.